Below are 9 T cell receptor beta chains sequenced from a single sample in a study of CD8 T cells in Susac syndrome. cDNA came from roughly 0.53 to 1 ug RNA primed by random hexamers. TCRdb re-called the immunoSEQ multiplex PCR reads with MiXCR, one entry per CDR3 protein. Among more than 95,000 distinct CDR3 sequences listed, around 95% were seen once. The material sequenced was CD4+ T cells from PBMCs. These receptors all stem from a human donor in good health.

The chain carries TRBV4-1 and TRBJ1-2; TRBD1 matches at 8 bases. V was clipped by 4 bases and J by 7 bases; unmatched bases: 14. In germline, CDR1 is MGHRA, CDR2 YSYEKL. CDR3 length equals 16 residues. For the CDR3, the DNA is TGCGCCAGCAGCCCGACAGGGGCGAGCTATCATACTGGCTACACCTTC. Its protein product is CASSPTGASYHTGYTF.

The DNA for the CDR3 is TGTGCCAGCAGCTCCAGGGGGGGCCTGGGTTCAGATACGCAGTATTTT. Translation: CASSSRGGLGSDTQYF. The J gene is TRBJ2-3, the V gene TRBV7-6; either TRBD1 or TRBD2 may supply D (7 bases each). This CDR3 has 16 residues. V lost 4 bases and J lost 4, with 18 bases in between. The germline CDR1 and CDR2 sequences are SGHVS and FNYEAQ.

The chain couples TRBV29-1 to TRBJ1-3; TRBD1 might be the D (6 bases). Deletions cut 6 bases from V and 0 bases from J, with 12 bases between. Germline assignment: CDR1 SQVTM and CDR2 ANQGSEA. This CDR3 is built from 14 residues. The CDR3 spells CSVRDTVSGNTIYF. The CDR3 DNA sequence: TGCAGCGTCCGGGACACCGTCTCTGGAAACACCATATATTTT.

The chain has TRBV4-1 and TRBJ1-4; D is perhaps TRBD1 (6 bases). The CDR3 length is 14 residues. With 0 bases removed from V and 8 bases from J, the gap between germline ends came to 10 bases. Germline V gene sequence: CDR1 MGHRA, CDR2 YSYEKL. CDR3 region: CASSQEEGGEKLFF. The CDR3 DNA sequence: TGCGCCAGCAGCCAAGAAGAGGGGGGCGAAAAACTGTTTTTT.

The chain carries TRBV2 and TRBJ1-2; perhaps TRBD1 as D (5 bases). V lost 7 bases to trimming and J lost 8 bases, with 17 bases between them. Germline loops: CDR1 SNHLY, CDR2 FYNNEI. The CDR3 spans 13 residues. This chain's CDR3 is CASKKGPPWGYTF. In nucleotides, the CDR3 is TGTGCCAGCAAGAAGGGGCCGCCCTGGGGCTACACCTTC.

This clonotype has only a few counts. This rearrangement joins TRBV10-3 to TRBJ1-2; no definite D call. V was cut by 4 bases and J by 3 bases, with 6 bases left in between. Germline V gives CDR1 ENHRY, CDR2 SYGVKD. This CDR3 has 12 residues. The CDR3 DNA follows: TGTGCCATCAGTGCACGGGACTATGGCTACACCTTC. This sequence encodes CAISARDYGYTF.

The CDR3 DNA reads as TGTGCCAGCAGCCAAAGGGGAGATGGGGAGCTGTTTTTT. It yields the protein CASSQRGDGELFF. J is TRBJ2-2 and V is TRBV3-1; D might be TRBD1 or TRBD2, each matching 5 bases. The CDR3 loop spans 13 amino acids. V lost 2 bases, J lost 8 bases, and 9 bases lay in between. Germline values: CDR1 LGHDT, CDR2 YNNKEL (reference sequence).

V is TRBV4-3 and J is TRBJ2-6; 14 bases fit TRBD2. This CDR3 region has 18 residues. V lost 4 bases, J lost 4 bases, and 6 bases stayed unmatched. From germline, CDR1 is LGHNA and CDR2 YSLEER. In DNA form, the CDR3 reads TGCGCCAGCAGCCTCGGACTAGCGGGAGGTGCCGGGGCCAACGTCCTGACTTTC. Protein sequence: CASSLGLAGGAGANVLTF.

The chain uses TRBV3-1 and TRBJ2-5; TRBD2 agrees at 14 bases. The CDR3 sequence is 17 residues long. CDR1 and CDR2 (germline): LGHDT, YNNKEL (reference sequence). Trimming removed 6 bases from V and 4 bases from J; junction bases left unmatched: 10. The CDR3 is CASSPGTSGRVGETQYF. The CDR3, as DNA: TGTGCCAGCAGTCCCGGGACTAGCGGGAGAGTAGGAGAGACCCAGTACTTC.